This entry lists 23 T cell receptor beta chains sequenced from one sample in a study of patients and donors after allogeneic stem cell transplantation (dated by TCRdb to about 2020). Library prep was done by RT-PCR. TCRdb records NextSeq 550 as the sequencer. TCRdb passed the public sequencing reads through fastp at Q25 and MiXCR, retaining productive beta sequences. Rows matching on CDR3 protein sequence are summarized as one entry with the most common DNA and genes. Across this sample there are approximately 410,000 distinct CDR3 sequences, with 16% seen only once. The top ten constitute less than 9.5% of the sample. The specimen sequenced was blood, either unsorted or a sorted T cell fraction (not recorded which). The receptors originated from a human donor who was either an allogeneic HSCT recipient or a stem cell or donor lymphocyte infusion donor (not recorded which). It is not recorded whose cells these are; they may come from a transplant donor.

The chain has TRBV3-1 and TRBJ2-1, with TRBD2 matching over 11 bases. Germline V gives CDR1 LGHDT, CDR2 YNNKEL (reference sequence). The CDR3 covers 15 residues. V shed 6 bases and J 8 bases; nucleotides not matched to a gene: 9. The CDR3, as DNA: TGTGCCAGCAGTCCGATAGCGGGAGGGCGCCATGAGCAGTTCTTC. Amino acids: CASSPIAGGRHEQFF.

This clonotype has only a few counts. The CDR3 bases are TGCAGTGCTAGCAGGGGGTCGGCCACAGATACGCAGTATTTT. This translates into CSASRGSATDTQYF. The V gene is TRBV20-1, the J gene TRBJ2-3; TRBD1 matches at 7 bases. Germline V CDR1 and CDR2: DFQATT, SNEGSKA (reference sequence). The V segment lost 3 bases and the J segment 2 bases; nucleotides outside the gene matches: 5. The CDR3 totals 14 residues.

The chain links TRBV6-5 to TRBJ2-2; D is uncertain. Germline CDR1 reads MNHEY; CDR2 reads SVGAGI. The V gene lost 2 bases and the J gene lost 0 bases, with 13 bases spanning the gap. The CDR3 totals 17 residues. For the CDR3, the DNA is TGTGCCAGCAGTTACCCCAGAATCTCCCCGAACACCGGGGAGCTGTTTTTT. Residues: CASSYPRISPNTGELFF.

The rearrangement uses TRBV5-1 and TRBJ1-6; the match to TRBD1 covers 7 bases. V shed 0 bases, J shed 5 bases, and the junction held 2 bases outside the gene matches. Germline loops: CDR1 SGHRS, CDR2 YFSETQ. The CDR3 covers 15 residues. CDR3 in amino acids: CASSLVTGNNSPLHF. DNA of the CDR3: TGCGCCAGCAGCTTGGTGACAGGGAATAATTCACCCCTCCACTTT.

This clonotype was counted only a few times. The V call is TRBV14, the J call TRBJ2-6, with D possibly being TRBD1 (6 bases). Trimming cost V 6 bases and J 2 bases, with 8 bases left between them. The CDR3 extends over 14 amino acids. Germline assignment: CDR1 SGHDN and CDR2 FVKESK. The CDR3 DNA reads as TGTGCCAGCAGTCGACAGGCTGGGGCCAACGTCCTGACTTTC. Translating gives CASSRQAGANVLTF.

This clonotype was found a few times. The rearrangement joins TRBV2 to TRBJ1-6; 11 nucleotides agree with TRBD1. The J segment lost 6 bases and the V segment lost 5 bases, leaving 6 bases of the junction unmatched. Germline V gives CDR1 SNHLY, CDR2 FYNNEI. This CDR3 spans 16 amino acids. CDR3 coding DNA: TGTGCCAGCAGTCCCCGGACAGGGGGCAGTAATTCACCCCTCCACTTT. Protein sequence: CASSPRTGGSNSPLHF.

J is TRBJ1-2 and V is TRBV11-2; TRBD1 might be the D (6 bases). The CDR3 runs 15 residues. Looked up from germline, CDR1 is SGHAT and CDR2 is FQNNGV. V was trimmed by 0 bases and J by 7 bases, leaving 15 bases between them. The CDR3 coding sequence is TGTGCCAGCAGCTTAGAAGGGACAAGGTTTTTTGGCTACACCTTC. This gives the protein CASSLEGTRFFGYTF. The whole variable domain, filled in from reference TRBV11-2 and TRBJ1-2, reads EAGVAQSPRYKIIEKRQSVAFWCNPISGHATLYWYQQILGQGPKLLIQFQNNGVVDDSQLPKDRFSAERLKGVDSTLKIQPAKLEDSAVYLCASSLEGTRFFGYTFGSGTRLTVV.

This clonotype was seen more than once but under ten times. The V call is TRBV20-1, the J call TRBJ2-5; 11 bases line up with TRBD2. The V and J ends lost 5 bases and 1 base, in that order; junction bases with no gene match: 9. The CDR3 spans 16 residues. Germline-derived CDR1 and CDR2 are DFQATT and SNEGSKA (reference sequence). The CDR3 coding sequence is TGCAGTGCTGGGGGACTAGCGGATCTTTTCCAAGAGACCCAGTACTTC. Translation: CSAGGLADLFQETQYF.

This clonotype was found a few times. This sequence joins TRBV5-5 and TRBJ2-5; D not resolved. Germline V lookup: CDR1 SGHKS, CDR2 YYEKEE (reference sequence). This CDR3 spans 13 amino acids. V dropped 5 bases and J dropped 1 base, with 9 bases sitting between them. The CDR3 region is CASRRVTQETQYF. In nucleotides, the CDR3 is TGTGCCAGCAGGCGCGTCACCCAAGAGACCCAGTACTTC.

A few counts support this clonotype. The CDR3 is CATSDPGRGGETQYF. The CDR3 nucleotides are TGTGCCACCAGTGACCCCGGGAGGGGAGGTGAGACCCAGTACTTC. The chain uses TRBV24-1 and TRBJ2-5; 8 positions match TRBD2. The CDR3 runs to 15 residues. Per the germline V gene, CDR1 is KGHDR and CDR2 is SFDVKD. V dropped 4 bases and J dropped 5; count of bases not matched to a gene: 8.

The table lists this clonotype with many counts. V and J are TRBV15 and TRBJ2-1; D might be TRBD2 (7 bases). Germline lookup yields CDR1 LNHNV and CDR2 YYDKDF (reference sequence). Trimming pared 1 base from V and 7 bases from J, leaving 14 bases between. The CDR3 runs 15 residues. The CDR3 sequence is CATSRVGGAPNEQFF. The DNA for the CDR3 is TGTGCCACCAGCAGAGTGGGGGGGGCCCCGAATGAGCAGTTCTTC.

The chain is built from TRBV6-6 and TRBJ1-5; D might be TRBD1 (6 bases). V was cut by 10 bases and J by 5 bases, with 12 bases left in between. Germline loops: CDR1 MNHNY, CDR2 SVGAGI (reference sequence). This CDR3 comprises 12 residues. This CDR3 reads CATQGIYQPQHF. The DNA of the CDR3 is TGTGCCACCCAGGGGATCTATCAGCCCCAGCATTTT.

The rearrangement links TRBV6-2 or TRBV6-3 to TRBJ2-7, with 10 bases matching TRBD2. The CDR3 totals 15 residues. In germline, CDR1 is MNHEY, CDR2 SVGEGT. J gave up 3 bases and V 5 bases, and 7 bases lay outside the gene matches. In DNA form, the CDR3 reads TGTGCCAGCAGTGGGAGGACTAGCGGACGCTACGAGCAGTACTTC. Protein product: CASSGRTSGRYEQYF.

This clonotype occurred a few times. At one end, the junction sequence differs from germline, possibly due to a read error. V gene TRBV11-2 combines with J gene TRBJ2-3, with TRBD2 matching 8 bases. This CDR3 has 15 residues. The germline CDR1 and CDR2 sequences are SGHAT and FQNNGV. The CDR3 DNA reads TGTGCCAGCACCTTACAGCGGGAGAGGGCAGATACGCAGTATTTT. It specifies CASTLQRERADTQYF.

This clonotype has only a few counts. The chain recombines TRBV12-5 with TRBJ1-4; 10 nucleotides align to TRBD1. The CDR3 totals 16 residues. Germline CDR1 and CDR2: LGHNT and FRNRAP. Unmatched junction bases numbered 7, after V lost 1 base and J lost 8 bases. The CDR3 DNA reads TGTGCTAGTGGTTTGGCGAAGACAGGGGGCTACGAAAAACTGTTTTTT. Its translation: CASGLAKTGGYEKLFF.

J is TRBJ2-1 and V is TRBV6-2 or TRBV6-3; perhaps TRBD1 as D (6 bases). Between the trimmed V and J ends, which lost 0 bases and 3 bases, there was a span of 12 bases. The CDR3 extends over 16 amino acids. CDR1 is MNHEY and CDR2 is SVGEGT in the germline V gene. The CDR3 sequence: CASSYSKQGGYNEQFF. Here the CDR3 DNA reads TGTGCCAGCAGTTACTCGAAACAGGGTGGCTACAATGAGCAGTTCTTC.

This clonotype showed up just a few times. The V gene is TRBV5-4, the J gene TRBJ2-5, with 8 bases identical to TRBD2. The V segment lost 4 bases and the J segment 5 bases; nucleotides outside the gene matches: 13. CDR3 length: 16 amino acids. In germline, CDR1 is SGHNT, CDR2 YYREEE (reference sequence). The CDR3 sequence: CASSPNLPGGSETQYF. The CDR3 region has the DNA TGTGCCAGCAGCCCCAATCTCCCGGGAGGGAGCGAGACCCAGTACTTC.

V and J are TRBV7-2 and TRBJ1-5, with D unclear. Germline V gene sequence: CDR1 SGHTA, CDR2 FQGNSA. The CDR3 length is 15 residues. The V gene lost 4 bases and the J gene lost 4 bases, with 14 bases spanning the gap. The CDR3 here is CASSWSGEGNQPQHF. CDR3 nucleotides: TGTGCCAGCAGCTGGTCCGGGGAGGGAAATCAGCCCCAGCATTTT.

This clonotype was found a few times. The V call is TRBV6-5, the J call TRBJ1-1; possibly TRBD1 for D (6 bases). The germline gives CDR1 MNHEY, CDR2 SVGAGI. V shed 3 bases and J shed 1 base, with 15 bases lying between them. The CDR3 runs to 16 residues. The CDR3 nucleotides are TGTGCCAGCAGTTATGGGGGGCCGACTTCGAACACTGAAGCTTTCTTT. This encodes CASSYGGPTSNTEAFF.

The J gene is TRBJ2-7, the V gene TRBV20-1; weak D call: TRBD1 (6 bases). Germline CDR1 and CDR2: DFQATT and SNEGSKA (reference sequence). V was clipped by 7 bases and J by 2 bases, with 18 bases between them. CDR3 length equals 14 residues. The CDR3 DNA sequence: TGCAGTGTTGACCCCTGGGGGCGTACCTACGAGCAGTACTTC. Protein product: CSVDPWGRTYEQYF.

This clonotype was counted a single time. The chain has TRBV7-9 and TRBJ1-1; a possible D gene is TRBD1 (5 bases). Looked up from germline, CDR1 is SEHNR and CDR2 is FQNEAQ (reference sequence). V was clipped by 5 bases and J by 1 base, with 17 bases between them. The CDR3 has 16 residues. The CDR3 spells CASSAWGGTTNTEAFF. The CDR3 bases are TGTGCCAGCAGCGCATGGGGGGGTACAACGAACACTGAAGCTTTCTTT.

This clonotype was seen more than once but under ten times. The CDR3 loop reads CASSPWISYEQYF. In nucleotides, the CDR3 is TGTGCCAGCAGCCCCTGGATCTCCTACGAGCAGTACTTC. This sequence joins TRBV4-2 and TRBJ2-7; no clear D. Trimming cost V 4 bases and J 0 bases, with 7 bases left between them. Germline CDR1 LGHNA, CDR2 YNFKEQ. The CDR3 has 13 amino acids.

In this sample, this clonotype turned up once. V is TRBV29-1 and J is TRBJ1-2; D unresolved. V lost 6 bases, J lost 5 bases, and 13 bases lay in between. Germline V gene sequence: CDR1 SQVTM, CDR2 ANQGSEA. There are 12 residues in the CDR3. The CDR3 loop is CSVPIRGYGYTF. The CDR3 coding sequence is TGCAGCGTGCCCATTAGAGGGTATGGCTACACCTTC.